The 6 T cell receptor beta chains given below trace back to one sample, sequenced in a study of human T cells and chemical hapten exposure. Time point in this sample: pre-sensitization, week 0. The treatment was: therapeutic diphenylcyclopropenone sensitization with weekly scalp DPC. TCRdb passed the RACE reads through MiXCR, listing each CDR3 protein once. In the table there are 300,000 to 450,000 distinct CDR3 sequences, approximately 5.1% of which are singletons. Sequenced here: whole blood, sampled in connection with sensitization to the hapten diphenylcyclopropenone (DPC). The source is a woman aged 45 to 65 with alopecia areata. Some clones in this sample may be carry-over from other donors' samples.

This clonotype was recorded a few times. The CDR3 is CAISPRGDYEQYF. DNA of the CDR3: TGTGCCATCAGTCCCCGGGGGGACTACGAGCAGTACTTC. V and J are TRBV10-3 and TRBJ2-7, with TRBD2 identical over 7 bases. V trimming: 5 bases; J trimming: 3 bases; junction bases outside the gene matches: 4. The V gene's germline CDR1 is ENHRY and CDR2 SYGVKD. The CDR3 has 13 amino acids.

This clonotype was seen more than once but under ten times. The CDR3 loop is CASSSQQEPDPEAFF. The DNA for the CDR3 is TGCGCCAGCAGCTCGCAACAGGAGCCTGACCCTGAAGCTTTCTTT. This chain uses TRBV5-1 with TRBJ1-1; the D gene is possibly TRBD1 (5 bases). The CDR3 covers 15 residues. The germline V and J ends were trimmed by 3 bases and 6 bases, with 18 bases remaining between them. Germline CDR1 reads SGHRS; CDR2 reads YFSETQ. Full variable domain (outside the CDR3, taken from reference TRBV5-1 and TRBJ1-1): KAGVTQTPRYLIKTRGQQVTLSCSPISGHRSVSWYQQTPGQGLQFLFEYFSETQRNKGNFPGRFSGRQFSNSRSEMNVSTLELGDSALYLCASSSQQEPDPEAFFGQGTRLTVV.

This clonotype was seen repeatedly, ten times or more. The CDR3 sequence: CALGHDGTNTGELFF. The CDR3 coding sequence is TGTGCCCTCGGGCATGACGGGACCAACACCGGGGAGCTGTTTTTT. V gene TRBV6-2 or TRBV6-3 combines with J gene TRBJ2-2, with D perhaps TRBD1 or TRBD2 (5 bases each). Trimming took off 11 bases at V and 2 bases at J, with 18 bases between the two ends. Germline-derived CDR1 and CDR2 are MNHEY and SVGEGT. The CDR3 extends over 15 amino acids.

This clonotype was seen more than once but under ten times. V usage is TRBV6-5 and J usage is TRBJ2-1; 12 bases line up with TRBD2. CDR1 is MNHEY and CDR2 is SVGAGI in the germline V gene. Losses at the gene ends were 7 bases for V and 4 bases for J; bases not matched to a gene: 5. The CDR3 totals 15 residues. In DNA, the CDR3 is TGTGCCAGCACCCGACTAGCGGGAGAGTACAATGAGCAGTTCTTC. Protein product: CASTRLAGEYNEQFF.

This clonotype came up many times. The chain has TRBV11-2 and TRBJ1-6; a possible D gene is TRBD1 (5 bases). V was shortened by 2 bases and J by 10 bases, with 9 bases between the two germline ends. The CDR3 is 13 amino acids. Germline CDR1 is SGHAT and CDR2 is FQNNGV. CDR3 sequence (DNA): TGTGCCAGCAGCTTATCTCAGGGCTCACCCCTCCACTTT. Its translation is CASSLSQGSPLHF.

This clonotype was recorded a few times. The J gene is TRBJ1-4, the V gene TRBV6-6; 8 bases align to TRBD1. Germline assignment: CDR1 MNHNY and CDR2 SVGAGI (reference sequence). This CDR3 is built from 14 residues. V shed 4 bases, J shed 8 bases, and the junction held 6 bases outside the gene matches. As DNA, the CDR3 is TGTGCCAGCAGTTCACCAGGGGGCGCGGAAAAACTGTTTTTT. This codes for CASSSPGGAEKLFF.